This entry is about one T cell receptor beta chain. CDR1 and CDR2 from the germline V gene are SGDLS and YYNGEE. CDR3 length: 16 amino acids. V trimming: 0 bases; J trimming: 5 bases; junction bases outside the gene matches: 9. For the second PCR, which ran for 7 to 11 cycles, a sample-barcoded 5' primer and a J-beta primer mix were used. One entry per CDR3 protein results from TCRdb running MiXCR on the 5' RACE reads. The sample has 2 million or so distinct CDR3 sequences, around 48% seen once. These data come from a study of blood T cells in healthy people across ages. This chain links TRBV9 with TRBJ2-7; TRBD1 aligns across 9 bases. This clonotype was obtained from a middle-aged woman in good health. The sample comprised blood. CDR3 region: CASSVGAPGQGDEQYF. The CDR3 DNA sequence: TGTGCCAGCAGCGTAGGTGCTCCGGGACAGGGAGACGAGCAGTACTTC.